The present T cell receptor beta chain was sequenced within a study of human T cells and chemical hapten exposure (dated by TCRdb to 2020 to 2023). Concerning the study at large: For sensitization, 2% DPC in acetone was applied to a 2 cm by 2 cm area of upper inner arm skin. The patient cohort, mostly female, included alopecia areata with under or over 50% scalp involvement, alopecia totalis and alopecia universalis. Blood samples were taken from patients before sensitization (week 0) and then at 2, 6 and about 24 weeks after DPC sensitization. For TCR sequencing, blood came from over 25 alopecia patients at anywhere from one to four time points (pre-sensitization, 2, 6 and 24 weeks). In alopecia patients, the study followed how the peripheral blood TCR repertoire changed in vivo over primary and secondary sensitization to diphenylcyclopropenone (DPC), a hapten. Patch tests used Finn chambers with 0.01% DPC on the upper back, scored after 6 days by International Contact Dermatitis Research Group standards. Throughout the study period of approximately 23 weeks, patients also received therapeutic DPC doses to the scalp every week. Libraries were pooled for sequencing, and per-sample TCR yields varied mainly because of small differences in library volumes within the pool. The full study reports these points: Patch test score was positively correlated with the number of PT1 expanded TCRs, with significance at thresholds 8, 16 and 32 but not at 4. DPC sensitization did not change how many TCRs were above 1 in 1000 frequency, and no evidence was found of alterations in global repertoire structure. Expanded TCRs formed significantly more large CDR3 similarity clusters than pre-sensitization or healthy control sets, consistent with antigen-driven responses. Alopecia, a presumed autoimmune disease, was present in all patients, so the immune response of the patients might differ from that of healthy individuals. Repeated subsampling changed both the strength of the expansion versus patch-test correlation and the threshold at which that correlation became significant.

The CDR3, cysteine through phenylalanine, is 13 amino acids long. Of the read, only the CDR3 DNA is kept; its 39 bases are in frame from base 1. The V end loses 5 bases and the J end loses 7 bases, and a stretch of 14 bases separates them. CDR1 and CDR2 are read off the germline V gene (reference sequence) as LGHDT and YNNKEL. The method behind the library was RACE. These reads were obtained on a NextSeq 500. During library preparation, unique molecular identifiers were attached to individual cDNA molecules so that TCRs could be counted quantitatively and reproducibly. Each blood RNA sample was used to sequence both TCR alpha and TCR beta chains. The paper's processing steps were these. The median number of TCRs per sample was 85,000 to 100,000, ranging from roughly 23,224 to 690,600. V, J and CDR3 annotation of the TCR reads was carried out using the Decombinator software suite. Every sample was subsampled to the same number of TCRs (28,000) for the PS versus PT1 abundance plots. Expanded TCRs were defined as absent before sensitization and observed at least eight times at the 2-week time point. TCRdb trimmed the raw reads at Q25, called clones with MiXCR and kept productive beta chains. One record per CDR3 amino acid sequence lists the most common genes and DNA. TCRdb, rather than the study authors, made the V and J calls. Across this sample there are about 350,000 distinct CDR3 sequences, with about 6% seen only once. The top ten clonotypes cover around 6% of the sample.

In regard to this clonotype: Its antigen has not been determined. No per-base quality is available; no much larger clone lies one base away.

The time point label of this sample denotes: patch test 2, 6 weeks after DPC sensitization. This specimen's treatment or condition label, interpreted: therapeutic diphenylcyclopropenone sensitization with weekly scalp DPC. At every patch-test visit, the blood draw took place before the patch test was put on. Patients were eligible if aged 18 to 70, diagnosed with alopecia and judged suitable for DPC therapy, and pregnant patients were excluded. Unfractionated whole blood was collected in Tempus Blood RNA tubes, and total RNA was extracted from that blood. Recombination connected TRBV3-1 to TRBJ1-2; TRBD1 is a possible D gene, resting on 5 matching bases. Sequences were derived from whole blood, sampled in connection with sensitization to the hapten diphenylcyclopropenone (DPC). This clonotype was sampled from a young woman with alopecia areata. Some clones in this sample may be carry-over from other donors' samples. In nucleotides, the sequence is TGTGCCAGCAGCAAAGGCGGGGGAGCTGGCTACACCTTC. It encodes CASSKGGGAGYTF.